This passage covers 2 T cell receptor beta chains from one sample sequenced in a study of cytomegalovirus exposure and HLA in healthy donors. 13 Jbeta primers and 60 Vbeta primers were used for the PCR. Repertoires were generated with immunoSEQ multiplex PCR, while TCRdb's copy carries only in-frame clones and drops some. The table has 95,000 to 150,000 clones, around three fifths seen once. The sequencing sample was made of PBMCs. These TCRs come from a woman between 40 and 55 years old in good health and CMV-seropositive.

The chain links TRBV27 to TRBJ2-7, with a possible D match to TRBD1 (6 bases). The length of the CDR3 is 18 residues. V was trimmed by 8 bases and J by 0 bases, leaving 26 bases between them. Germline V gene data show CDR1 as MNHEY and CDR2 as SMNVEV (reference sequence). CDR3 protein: CASHPTYPGHRGSYEQYF. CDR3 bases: TGTGCCAGCCACCCAACATACCCGGGACACCGTGGCTCCTACGAGCAGTACTTC.

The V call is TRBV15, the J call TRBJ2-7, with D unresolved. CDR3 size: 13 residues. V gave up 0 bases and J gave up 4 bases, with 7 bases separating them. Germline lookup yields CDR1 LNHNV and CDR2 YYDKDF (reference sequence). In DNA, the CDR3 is TGTGCCACCAGCAGAGAGCGTATTTACGAGCAGTACTTC. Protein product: CATSRERIYEQYF.